This T cell receptor (beta chain) was identified in a study of identical twins. Study conclusions and caveats: While abundant cord blood beta clonotypes carried fewer insertions, memory repertoires showed no such pattern.

This clonotype has at least ten counts. The target antigen is unknown. The donors were all healthy and Caucasian. In TCRdb, the 5' RACE reads were re-called with MiXCR into one record per CDR3 protein. The sample records a few hundred thousand distinct CDR3 sequences, approximately 10% being singletons. Input material: memory T cells sorted from blood. The TCR sequence derives from a man aged 45-65 years in good health.

In DNA form, the CDR3 reads TGTGCCAGCAGCTTGCGGATACAAGAGACCCAGTACTTC. Amino acid sequence: CASSLRIQETQYF. The chain combines TRBV5-6 with TRBJ2-5; unclear D gene. CDR1 is SGHDT and CDR2 is YYEEEE in the germline V gene. The CDR3 totals 13 residues. V was clipped by 1 base and J by 2 bases, with 6 bases between them.